Listed below are T cell receptor beta chains from one sample, sequenced in a study of cytomegalovirus exposure and HLA in healthy donors. Only in-frame clones appear in the TCRdb table, and some are missing; sequencing was by immunoSEQ multiplex PCR. The sample holds 130,000 or so clones, 83% seen once. Sequenced: PBMCs. The source is a man aged 40-50 years in good health and CMV-seronegative. Each CDR3 is given with its conserved first and last residue. Fields, in order: clone size, J gene, D gene, V gene, CDR3 protein, CDR3 DNA. The D gene is left open where the match is weak. Clone size is stated in some rows and not others, as once, few, many or a class when expanded.

clone_size: -
j_call: TRBJ2-7
d_call: -
v_call: TRBV27
cdr3_aa: CASSSQGYEQYF
cdr3_nt: TGTGCCAGCAGTTCACAGGGATACGAGCAGTACTTC

clone_size: -
j_call: TRBJ2-3
d_call: -
v_call: TRBV9
cdr3_aa: CASSVGRTGVADTQYF
cdr3_nt: TGTGCCAGCAGCGTAGGGAGGACGGGAGTAGCAGATACGCAGTATTTT

clone_size: -
j_call: TRBJ2-7
d_call: -
v_call: TRBV2
cdr3_aa: CASSAQVSGEQYF
cdr3_nt: TGTGCCAGCAGTGCACAGGTATCGGGCGAGCAGTACTTC

clone_size: once
j_call: TRBJ2-7
d_call: TRBD2
v_call: TRBV9
cdr3_aa: CASSVSGTSSYEQYF
cdr3_nt: TGTGCCAGCAGCGTCAGCGGGACTAGCTCCTACGAGCAGTACTTC

clone_size: once
j_call: TRBJ1-2
d_call: -
v_call: TRBV30
cdr3_aa: CAWTIGQYGYTF
cdr3_nt: TGTGCCTGGACAATAGGACAGTATGGCTACACCTTC

clone_size: -
j_call: TRBJ2-1
d_call: -
v_call: TRBV7-3
cdr3_aa: CASSSGPGRALGNEQFF
cdr3_nt: TGTGCCAGCAGCTCTGGCCCGGGCAGGGCATTGGGTAATGAGCAGTTCTTC

clone_size: once
j_call: TRBJ1-2
d_call: TRBD1
v_call: TRBV9
cdr3_aa: CASSVEMGTGNYGYTF
cdr3_nt: TGTGCCAGCAGCGTAGAAATGGGGACAGGGAACTATGGCTACACCTTC

clone_size: -
j_call: TRBJ2-3
d_call: -
v_call: TRBV7-8
cdr3_aa: CASSSIRVVRTDTQYF
cdr3_nt: TGTGCCAGCAGCAGTATCAGGGTTGTACGTACAGATACGCAGTATTTT

clone_size: -
j_call: TRBJ2-5
d_call: -
v_call: TRBV21-1
cdr3_aa: CASSKAGQAIQETQYF
cdr3_nt: TGTGCCAGCAGCAAAGCGGGACAGGCTATCCAAGAGACCCAGTACTTC

clone_size: -
j_call: TRBJ2-5
d_call: -
v_call: TRBV11-2
cdr3_aa: CASSWDTKGAYDQETQYF
cdr3_nt: TGTGCCAGCAGCTGGGACACGAAAGGGGCATATGATCAAGAGACCCAGTACTTC

clone_size: -
j_call: TRBJ2-3
d_call: -
v_call: TRBV6-6
cdr3_aa: CASTLFGGRTDTQYF
cdr3_nt: TGTGCCAGCACCTTGTTCGGGGGACGGACAGATACGCAGTATTTT

clone_size: -
j_call: TRBJ2-1
d_call: TRBD2
v_call: TRBV10-2
cdr3_aa: CASSLGTSGNNEQFF
cdr3_nt: TGCGCCAGCAGTCTCGGGACTAGCGGGAACAATGAGCAGTTCTTC

clone_size: -
j_call: TRBJ2-1
d_call: TRBD1
v_call: TRBV7-9
cdr3_aa: CASSPGTGETYNEQFF
cdr3_nt: TGTGCCAGCAGCCCGGGGACAGGGGAAACCTACAATGAGCAGTTCTTC

clone_size: -
j_call: TRBJ1-4
d_call: -
v_call: TRBV4-1
cdr3_aa: CASSQEMGREKLFF
cdr3_nt: TGCGCCAGCAGCCAAGAGATGGGGAGGGAAAAACTGTTTTTT

clone_size: -
j_call: TRBJ2-7
d_call: -
v_call: TRBV27
cdr3_aa: CASSLSQNYEQYF
cdr3_nt: TGTGCCAGCAGTTTATCGCAGAACTACGAGCAGTACTTC

clone_size: -
j_call: TRBJ1-2
d_call: TRBD1
v_call: TRBV11-2
cdr3_aa: CASSPGTGMGYGYTF
cdr3_nt: TGTGCCAGCAGTCCCGGGACAGGGATGGGCTATGGCTACACCTTC

clone_size: -
j_call: TRBJ2-1
d_call: -
v_call: TRBV9
cdr3_aa: CASSVVEGPYNEQFF
cdr3_nt: TGTGCCAGCAGCGTAGTTGAGGGCCCCTACAATGAGCAGTTCTTC

clone_size: -
j_call: TRBJ2-3
d_call: -
v_call: TRBV9
cdr3_aa: CASSSLAGGTDTQYF
cdr3_nt: TGTGCCAGCAGCTCCCTGGCGGGCGGCACAGATACGCAGTATTTT

clone_size: few
j_call: TRBJ1-2
d_call: -
v_call: TRBV5-5
cdr3_aa: CASSLGGNYGYTF
cdr3_nt: TGTGCCAGCAGCTTGGGAGGAAACTATGGCTACACCTTC

clone_size: few
j_call: TRBJ2-5
d_call: -
v_call: TRBV7-2
cdr3_aa: CASSLAGGGETQYF
cdr3_nt: TGTGCCAGCAGCTTAGCGGGAGGGGGAGAGACCCAGTACTTC